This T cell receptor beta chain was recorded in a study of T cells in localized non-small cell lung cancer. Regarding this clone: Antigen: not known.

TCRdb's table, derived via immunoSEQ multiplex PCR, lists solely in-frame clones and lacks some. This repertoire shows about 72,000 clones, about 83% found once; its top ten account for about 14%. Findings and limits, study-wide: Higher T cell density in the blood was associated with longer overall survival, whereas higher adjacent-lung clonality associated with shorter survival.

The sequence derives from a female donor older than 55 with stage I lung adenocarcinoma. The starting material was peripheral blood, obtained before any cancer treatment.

In DNA form, the CDR3 reads TGTGCCAGCACGTTTGAGGGCGGGAATCAGCCCCAGCATTTT. This sequence encodes CASTFEGGNQPQHF. This rearrangement joins TRBV2 to TRBJ1-5, with D uncertain. Looked up from germline, CDR1 is SNHLY and CDR2 is FYNNEI. This CDR3 has 14 amino acids. V dropped 7 bases and J dropped 4 bases, with 14 bases sitting between them.